The 25 T cell receptor beta chains below were found in one sample sequenced in a study of shared clonotypes between healthy human individuals. Method: immunoSEQ multiplex PCR; TCRdb's copy keeps in-frame clones and lacks some. The table shows about 500,000 clones, with 75% to 80% occurring only once. Sequencing was done on a sample of PBMCs. The origin of the receptors is a woman between 40 and 50 years old in good health. Some clones in this sample may be carry-over from other donors' samples.

The chain joins TRBV27 to TRBJ2-2; D is perhaps TRBD1 (7 bases). CDR3 length: 16 residues. V was trimmed by 2 bases and J by 7 bases, leaving 17 bases between them. CDR1 and CDR2 from the germline V gene are MNHEY and SMNVEV (reference sequence). CDR3 sequence: CASSLRVGQEGGELFF. The CDR3 coding sequence is TGTGCCAGCAGTTTACGGGTTGGACAGGAGGGCGGGGAGCTGTTTTTT.

This clone showed up just a few times. J is TRBJ2-5 and V is TRBV13; tentatively, D is TRBD1 (6 bases). Per the germline V gene, CDR1 is PRHDT and CDR2 is FYEKMQ (reference sequence). The CDR3 runs to 16 residues. V was trimmed by 2 bases and J by 4 bases, leaving 17 bases between them. Here the CDR3 DNA reads TGTGCCAGCAGCTTAAGGGGGATCCTAAGGGGAGAGACCCAGTACTTC. It is translated as CASSLRGILRGETQYF. Combining the CDR3 with reference TRBV13 and TRBJ2-5 gives the whole variable domain AAGVIQSPRHLIKEKRETATLKCYPIPRHDTVYWYQQGPGQDPQFLISFYEKMQSDKGSIPDRFSAQQFSDYHSELNMSSLELGDSALYFCASSLRGILRGETQYFGPGTRLLVL.

Here the CDR3 reads CASSWTSLQTQYF. CDR3 in DNA: TGTGCCAGCAGCTGGACTAGCCTACAGACCCAGTACTTC. The chain is built from TRBV7-2 and TRBJ2-5; 8 nucleotides match TRBD2. Germline CDR1 is SGHTA and CDR2 is FQGNSA. Unmatched junction bases numbered 4, after V lost 4 bases and J lost 6 bases. The CDR3 sequence is 13 residues long.

The rearrangement uses TRBV6-1 and TRBJ1-2; D possibly corresponds to TRBD1 (5 bases). The V and J ends lost 6 bases and 6 bases respectively, with 14 bases between them. The germline gives CDR1 MNHNS, CDR2 SASEGT. This CDR3 contains 13 residues. The CDR3 DNA reads TGTGCCAGCAGCCTTAGGGGCGTCGATGGCTACACCTTC. Translated: CASSLRGVDGYTF.

This chain connects TRBV2 to TRBJ1-5; D gene uncertain. The CDR3 runs 15 residues. Looked up from germline, CDR1 is SNHLY and CDR2 is FYNNEI. Trimming shortened V by 4 bases and J by 0 bases, and 10 bases separated the two germline ends. CDR3 residues: CASSVTVNSNQPQHF. As DNA, the CDR3 is TGTGCCAGCAGTGTAACAGTTAATAGCAATCAGCCCCAGCATTTT.

This chain connects TRBV7-9 to TRBJ1-1, with D maybe TRBD1 (6 bases). The V gene's germline CDR1 is SEHNR and CDR2 FQNEAQ (reference sequence). The CDR3 has 13 residues. With 6 bases removed from V and 1 base from J, the gap between germline ends came to 9 bases. CDR3: CASRGQSNTEAFF. The DNA of the CDR3 is TGTGCCAGCAGAGGACAGTCGAACACTGAAGCTTTCTTT. Full variable domain (missing parts from reference TRBV7-9 and TRBJ1-1): DTGVSQNPRHKITKRGQNVTFRCDPISEHNRLYWYRQTLGQGPEFLTYFQNEAQLEKSRLLSDRFSAERPKGSFSTLEIQRTEQGDSAMYLCASRGQSNTEAFFGQGTRLTVV.

This chain uses TRBV6-1 with TRBJ1-1, with 10 nucleotides matching TRBD1. The ends lost 11 bases at V and 1 base at J; junction bases unmatched: 4. The germline CDR1 and CDR2 sequences are MNHNS and SASEGT. The CDR3 extends over 13 amino acids. The chain's CDR3 is CAGRQGANTEAFF. The CDR3 coding sequence is TGTGCCGGGAGACAGGGGGCGAACACTGAAGCTTTCTTT.

The chain has TRBV5-4 and TRBJ2-7; possibly TRBD2 for D (5 bases). V was trimmed by 4 bases and J by 1 base, leaving 15 bases between them. Germline CDR1 is SGHNT and CDR2 is YYREEE (reference sequence). This CDR3 has 15 amino acids. The CDR3 DNA reads as TGTGCCAGCAGCGACCGACCCAGGAGGTCCTACGAGCAGTACTTC. Residues: CASSDRPRRSYEQYF.

CDR3 in amino acids: CASSLDSTDTQYF. CDR3 bases: TGTGCCAGCAGCCTAGACTCTACAGATACGCAGTATTTT. This chain connects TRBV6-6 to TRBJ2-3; D is uncertain. From germline, CDR1 is MNHNY and CDR2 SVGAGI (reference sequence). Trimming took 6 bases from V and 3 from J, leaving 10 bases between them. The CDR3 sequence is 13 residues long.

V gene TRBV27 combines with J gene TRBJ1-1, with D maybe TRBD1 (5 bases). Germline V CDR1 and CDR2: MNHEY, SMNVEV (reference sequence). The CDR3 consists of 14 residues. The germline V and J ends were trimmed by 5 bases and 1 base, with 11 bases remaining between them. CDR3 sequence: CASSINGGNTEAFF. The CDR3 nucleotides are TGTGCCAGCAGTATTAACGGGGGGAACACTGAAGCTTTCTTT.

The V and J genes are TRBV14 and TRBJ1-1, with no clear D. V was cut by 0 bases and J by 4 bases, with 6 bases left in between. CDR1 is SGHDN, CDR2 FVKESK, per germline. The CDR3 spans 13 residues. The CDR3 loop is CASSQDRSTEAFF. The DNA for the CDR3 is TGTGCCAGCAGCCAAGATCGGAGCACTGAAGCTTTCTTT.

The chain links TRBV7-8 to TRBJ2-5; D is unclear. Germline loops: CDR1 SGHVS, CDR2 FQNEAQ. V was trimmed by 5 bases and J by 5 bases, leaving 18 bases between them. The CDR3 totals 15 residues. The CDR3 region has the DNA TGTGCCAGCAGCCCCGCGGCAACCCTCCGGGAGACCCAGTACTTC. Protein: CASSPAATLRETQYF.

As to this clone: A far more abundant clone sits one base away, making this likely a read error. The chain employs TRBV2 and TRBJ1-2; D uncertain. V lost 3 bases, J lost 2 bases, and 25 bases lay in between. The CDR3 is 19 residues long. In germline, CDR1 is SNHLY, CDR2 FYNNEI. CDR3 in amino acids: CASSDSSGLGPYWNYGYTF. The CDR3 region has the DNA TGTGCCAGCAGTGATTCGTCAGGACTGGGCCCCTATTGGAACTATGGCTACACCTTC.

The chain combines TRBV4-2 with TRBJ1-2; D is possibly TRBD1 (5 bases). CDR1 and CDR2 from the germline V gene are LGHNA and YNFKEQ. Trimming took off 0 bases at V and 8 bases at J, with 19 bases between the two ends. CDR3 length: 16 amino acids. The CDR3 nucleotides read TGTGCCAGCAGCCAAGATCGGGGACGCTCGGTAAGGGGCTACACCTTC. Translated, it gives CASSQDRGRSVRGYTF.

The genes are TRBV7-8 and TRBJ1-2, with D possibly matching TRBD1 (5 bases). The V end was cut by 7 bases, the J end by 4 bases, with 16 bases between. Germline CDR1 and CDR2: SGHVS and FQNEAQ. The CDR3 contains 14 residues. CDR3 bases: TGTGCCAGCACCCGAAACCGGGGCAGCTATGGCTACACCTTC. Translating gives CASTRNRGSYGYTF. The complete variable domain, with remaining parts taken from reference TRBV7-8 and TRBJ1-2, reads GAGVSQSPRYKVAKRGQDVALRCDPISGHVSLFWYQQALGQGPEFLTYFQNEAQLDKSGLPSDRFFAERPEGSVSTLKIQRTQQEDSAVYLCASTRNRGSYGYTFGSGTRLTVV.

The sample holds a few counts of this clone. CDR3 amino acids: CASSDGQVFANEKLFF. CDR3 nucleotide sequence: TGTGCCAGCAGCGACGGGCAGGTTTTTGCTAATGAAAAACTGTTTTTT. V usage is TRBV6-6 and J usage is TRBJ1-4; D is ambiguous. CDR3 length equals 16 residues. Germline V gene lookup returns CDR1 MNHNY and CDR2 SVGAGI (reference sequence). V was cut by 6 bases and J by 3 bases, with 17 bases left in between.

CDR3 nucleotide sequence: TGTGCCAGCAGCGGTGGGGCAGTTAATCAGCCCCAGCATTTT. Protein sequence: CASSGGAVNQPQHF. The chain couples TRBV6-1 to TRBJ1-5, with D possibly TRBD1 on 5 matching bases. The CDR3 is 14 amino acids. With 6 bases removed from V and 4 bases from J, the gap between germline ends came to 13 bases. CDR1 and CDR2 from the germline V gene are MNHNS and SASEGT.

The chain is built from TRBV9 and TRBJ2-2, with a weak D call TRBD2 (5 bases). This CDR3 contains 17 residues. Germline CDR1 is SGDLS and CDR2 is YYNGEE. Deletions cut 3 bases from V and 0 bases from J, with 15 bases between. The CDR3 spells CASSDHLATPNTGELFF. The CDR3 bases are TGTGCCAGCAGCGACCACTTAGCGACCCCGAACACCGGGGAGCTGTTTTTT. Full variable domain (missing parts from reference TRBV9 and TRBJ2-2): DSGVTQTPKHLITATGQRVTLRCSPRSGDLSVYWYQQSLDQGLQFLIQYYNGEERAKGNILERFSAQQFPDLHSELNLSSLELGDSALYFCASSDHLATPNTGELFFGEGSRLTVL.

Here the CDR3 reads CASSQESGRPVEQYF. The CDR3 DNA reads TGTGCCAGCAGCCAAGAGTCGGGACGCCCCGTCGAGCAGTACTTC. The chain employs TRBV7-3 and TRBJ2-7, with D possibly being TRBD1 or TRBD2 (5 bases each). From germline, CDR1 is SGHTA and CDR2 FQGTGA. This CDR3 spans 15 amino acids. With 5 bases removed from V and 6 bases from J, the gap between germline ends came to 20 bases.

This clone is a singleton in its sample. The germline gene is not matched at one end of the junction; a read error may be the cause. The chain uses TRBV5-6 and TRBJ1-1; 10 nucleotides match TRBD1. This CDR3 is built from 14 residues. Germline CDR1 SGHDT, CDR2 YYEEEE. CDR3 sequence (DNA): TGTGCCAGCGGCTTCGGGACAGGGGACACTGAAGCTTTCTTT. Its protein product is CASGFGTGDTEAFF.

The chain joins TRBV11-2 to TRBJ1-2; no reliable D call. The germline CDR1 and CDR2 sequences are SGHAT and FQNNGV. This CDR3 contains 13 residues. Trimming left V 6 bases short and J 1 base short, with 9 bases between. This CDR3 reads CASRLDHNYGYTF. CDR3 DNA sequence: TGTGCCAGCAGACTGGACCATAACTATGGCTACACCTTC.

The rearrangement uses TRBV10-3 and TRBJ2-2; TRBD2 aligns across 13 bases. The CDR3 loop spans 14 amino acids. The germline V gene encodes CDR1 ENHRY and CDR2 SYGVKD. Trimming removed 11 bases from V and 5 bases from J; junction bases left unmatched: 5. The CDR3 protein is CALGLAGDTGELFF. In DNA form, the CDR3 reads TGTGCCCTCGGACTAGCGGGAGATACCGGGGAGCTGTTTTTT.

With regard to this clone: A read error is the likely source, as a far larger clone sits one nucleotide away. This chain connects TRBV29-1 to TRBJ2-1, with 7 positions matching TRBD2. Germline values: CDR1 SQVTM, CDR2 ANQGSEA. This CDR3 comprises 12 residues. The V gene end was trimmed by 3 bases and the J gene end by 15 bases; junction bases not matched to a gene: 11. CDR3 in amino acids: CSVETGGTKRFF. In DNA, the CDR3 is TGCAGCGTTGAGACGGGCGGGACTAAAAGGTTCTTC.

The chain has TRBV7-9 and TRBJ2-5, with 7 bases fitting TRBD2. Trimming cost V 5 bases and J 5 bases; bases outside gene matches: 8. Germline CDR1 SEHNR, CDR2 FQNEAQ (reference sequence). This CDR3 is 14 amino acids long. In nucleotides, the CDR3 is TGTGCCAGCAGCATTGGGGCAGCGGGGGAGACCCAGTACTTC. The encoded protein is CASSIGAAGETQYF.

The chain employs TRBV30 and TRBJ1-4; 10 nucleotides agree with TRBD1. Germline-derived CDR1 and CDR2 are GTSNPN and SVGIG (reference sequence). V lost 7 bases to trimming and J lost 8 bases; unmatched junction nucleotides: 10. There are 14 residues in the CDR3. The DNA for the CDR3 is TGTGCCTCACAACGGGGGACAGGGGTGGAAAAACTGTTTTTT. It codes for CASQRGTGVEKLFF.